The 4 T cell receptor beta chains below were found in one sample sequenced in a study of T cell responses to AZD1222 COVID-19 vaccine. Generated by immunoSEQ multiplex PCR, the TCRdb table keeps only in-frame clones and is missing some. The sample comprises fewer than 90,000 clones, approximately 91% of which are singletons, and approximately 11% rests with the top ten. This sample comprised peripheral blood, obtained on day 0 of AZD1222 vaccination. Receptors originate from an adult in good health.

In this sample, this clone turned up a few times. The chain joins TRBV21-1 to TRBJ2-7; the D call of TRBD1 is as the table states it, not checked on the DNA. TRBV21-1 is shown as a pseudogene. The CDR3 runs 18 residues. CDR3 region: CASSKEVGKDREWSEQYV. CDR3 DNA: TGTGCCAGCAGCAAGGAGGTAGGAAAGGACAGGGAATGGAGCGAGCAGTACGTC.

This chain connects TRBV7-9 to TRBJ1-2; 9 bases line up with TRBD1. This CDR3 has 16 residues. Trimming cost V 3 bases and J 3 bases; bases outside gene matches: 8. CDR1 and CDR2 from the germline V gene are SEHNR and FQNEAQ (reference sequence). The CDR3 bases are TGTGCCAGCAGCTTCGTCCGGGACAGGGTTTACTATGGCTACACCTTC. It translates to CASSFVRDRVYYGYTF.

The rearrangement links TRBV6-2 or TRBV6-3 to TRBJ1-1, with D hard to call. Germline V gives CDR1 MNHEY, CDR2 SVGEGT. The CDR3 covers 13 residues. The V and J ends lost 0 bases and 5 bases respectively, with 7 bases between them. The CDR3 is CASSYSSRTEAFF. The CDR3 DNA reads TGTGCCAGCAGTTACTCGAGTCGGACTGAAGCTTTCTTT.

The chain combines TRBV19 with TRBJ2-5; D not certain. CDR1 and CDR2 from the germline V gene are LNHDA and SQIVND (reference sequence). This CDR3 contains 15 residues. V shed 3 bases and J shed 7 bases, with 18 bases lying between them. The CDR3 sequence is CASSMNLVAGSTQYF. In DNA, the CDR3 is TGTGCCAGTAGTATGAATTTGGTAGCAGGTTCGACCCAGTACTTC.